The rows below give T cell receptor beta chains drawn from one sample of a study of technical replicates of blood from a few donors. Using immunoSEQ multiplex PCR, the repertoire was profiled, and TCRdb retains in-frame clones only, with some absent. The table shows some 85,000 clones, with 85% to 95% occurring only once. Specimen: T cells isolated from PBMCs. All receptors come from a human donor in good health. CDR3s include the opening cysteine and the closing phenylalanine or tryptophan. The order of the fields is CDR3 length, clone size, J gene, D gene, V gene, CDR3 protein, CDR3 DNA. A D gene is named only where the DNA matches it firmly. For some rows the clone size is stated as once, few or many, or as a class when expanded; others skip it.

>15|NA|TRBJ1-4|TRBD1|TRBV9
CASSVMTGLGEKLFF
TGTGCCAGCAGCGTTATGACAGGGTTGGGAGAAAAACTGTTTTTT
>16|NA|TRBJ2-5|TRBD1|TRBV27
CASSFSTGGRQETQYF
TGTGCCAGCAGTTTCAGCACAGGGGGGAGGCAAGAGACCCAGTACTTC
>15|NA|TRBJ2-5|NA|TRBV2
CASRPRDFHQETQYF
TGTGCCAGCAGGCCCCGGGACTTCCACCAAGAGACCCAGTACTTC
>14|NA|TRBJ2-1|TRBD2|TRBV2
CASSGSGRRNEQFF
TGTGCCAGCAGTGGTAGCGGGAGAAGGAATGAGCAGTTCTTC
>14|NA|TRBJ2-5|TRBD1|TRBV19
CASRNPGQKETQYF
TGTGCCAGTAGGAACCCGGGACAGAAAGAGACCCAGTACTTC
>14|NA|TRBJ2-7|TRBD2|TRBV7-2
CASSLQVAGEDTYF
TGTGCCAGCAGCTTACAGGTAGCGGGAGAAGACACGTACTTC
>13|NA|TRBJ1-1|NA|TRBV7-2
CASSPTGGTEAFF
TGTGCCAGCAGCCCAACCGGGGGCACTGAAGCTTTCTTT
>15|NA|TRBJ2-7|TRBD2|TRBV5-8
CASSYSSGSSYEQYF
TGTGCCAGCAGCTATTCTAGCGGGAGCTCCTACGAGCAGTACTTC
>17|NA|TRBJ2-2|NA|TRBV7-9
CASSLRGSGESTGELFF
TGTGCCAGCAGCTTAAGAGGCTCAGGGGAGAGCACCGGGGAGCTGTTTTTT
>12|NA|TRBJ1-3|TRBD1|TRBV10-3
CATQGDGNTIYF
TGTGCCACCCAGGGGGACGGAAACACCATATATTTT
>14|NA|TRBJ1-2|TRBD1|TRBV28
CASSSWTGNYGYTF
TGTGCCAGCAGTTCGTGGACAGGGAATTATGGCTACACCTTC
>14|NA|TRBJ1-1|NA|TRBV6-5
CASRRTGRNTEAFF
TGTGCCAGCAGAAGGACGGGAAGAAACACTGAAGCTTTCTTT
>14|NA|TRBJ2-1|TRBD2|TRBV5-1
CASSLAGVGNEQFF
TGCGCCAGCAGCTTAGCGGGAGTCGGCAATGAGCAGTTCTTC
>14|NA|TRBJ2-7|NA|TRBV27
CASREGTISYEQYF
TGTGCCAGCAGGGAGGGTACAATCTCCTACGAGCAGTACTTC
>15|NA|TRBJ2-7|TRBD2|TRBV6-5
CASRTQPSGAYEQYF
TGTGCCAGCAGAACCCAACCTAGCGGCGCCTACGAGCAGTACTTC
>11|NA|TRBJ1-1|NA|TRBV6-6
CASILNTEAFF
TGTGCCAGCATCTTGAACACTGAAGCTTTCTTT
>16|NA|TRBJ1-1|TRBD1|TRBV9
CASSGGVGQGYTEAFF
TGTGCCAGCAGCGGGGGGGTGGGACAGGGATACACTGAAGCTTTCTTT
>16|NA|TRBJ2-1|TRBD2|TRBV28
CASSRAVAGGNNEQFF
TGTGCCAGCAGCCGCGCCGTAGCGGGAGGGAACAATGAGCAGTTCTTC
>15|NA|TRBJ2-7|NA|TRBV7-6
CASSRTAGRPYEQYF
TGTGCCAGCAGCCGGACAGCGGGGCGACCCTACGAGCAGTACTTC
>17|NA|TRBJ2-3|TRBD2|TRBV10-2
CASGGLATDHLWGTQYF
TGCGCCAGCGGTGGACTAGCGACCGACCACCTCTGGGGTACGCAGTATTTT
>15|NA|TRBJ1-3|NA|TRBV2
CASSEDQDSGNTIYF
TGTGCCAGCAGTGAGGATCAGGACTCTGGAAACACCATATATTTT
>13|NA|TRBJ2-7|TRBD2|TRBV25-1
CACGEAGGYEQYF
TGTGCGTGCGGGGAAGCGGGAGGCTACGAGCAGTACTTC
>13|NA|TRBJ2-7|NA|TRBV6-6
CASQPRGTPEQYF
TGTGCCAGCCAACCCCGGGGGACTCCCGAGCAGTACTTC
>12|NA|TRBJ2-7|NA|TRBV5-6
CASSLLRSEQYF
TGTGCCAGCAGCTTGCTTCGTTCCGAGCAGTACTTC
>18|NA|TRBJ1-5|TRBD1|TRBV15
CATSRVVRGDYSNQPQHF
TGTGCCACCAGCAGAGTCGTCAGGGGGGATTATAGCAATCAGCCCCAGCATTTT
>14|NA|TRBJ2-7|NA|TRBV11-2
CASSLVDQGYEQYF
TGTGCCAGCAGCTTAGTTGATCAGGGTTACGAGCAGTACTTC
>13|NA|TRBJ2-7|TRBD1|TRBV28
CASTPGQGGEQYF
TGTGCCAGCACTCCGGGACAGGGGGGAGAGCAGTACTTC
>14|NA|TRBJ1-2|TRBD1|TRBV28
CASSLPGQNYGYTF
TGTGCCAGCAGTCTCCCGGGACAGAATTATGGCTACACCTTC
>15|NA|TRBJ2-1|TRBD2|TRBV11-3
CASTQLAGESNEQFF
TGTGCCAGCACCCAACTAGCGGGAGAATCCAATGAGCAGTTCTTC
>10|NA|TRBJ2-3|NA|TRBV20-1
CSASTDTQYF
TGCAGTGCTAGCACTGATACGCAGTATTTT
>15|once|TRBJ2-3|NA|TRBV5-4
CASSMGTLGSDTQYF
TGTGCCAGCAGCATGGGGACTCTGGGATCAGATACGCAGTATTTT
>15|NA|TRBJ1-3|NA|TRBV19
CASSIADSSGNTIYF
TGTGCCAGTAGTATAGCGGACAGCTCTGGAAACACCATATATTTT
>14|NA|TRBJ2-7|NA|TRBV5-4
CASSLEQASYEQYF
TGTGCCAGCAGCTTAGAACAGGCCTCCTACGAGCAGTACTTC
>14|NA|TRBJ1-2|NA|TRBV7-2
CASSARQDNYGYTF
TGTGCCAGCAGCGCCCGACAGGATAACTATGGCTACACCTTC
>14|NA|TRBJ1-2|NA|TRBV30
CAWSVGLGGYGYTF
TGTGCCTGGAGTGTAGGCCTCGGGGGCTATGGCTACACCTTC
>15|NA|TRBJ1-5|NA|TRBV7-9
CASSHDRFINQPQHF
TGTGCCAGCAGCCACGACAGGTTTATCAATCAGCCCCAGCATTTT
>16|NA|TRBJ1-3|NA|TRBV18
CASSPLPHDGGNTIYF
TGTGCCAGCTCACCACTCCCCCACGACGGGGGAAACACCATATATTTT
>14|NA|TRBJ1-2|TRBD1|TRBV6-5
CASSPTGEYYGYTF
TGTGCCAGCAGTCCAACAGGGGAGTACTATGGCTACACCTTC
>13|NA|TRBJ2-5|NA|TRBV5-1
CASSQDRLETQYF
TGCGCCAGCAGCCAGGACAGATTGGAGACCCAGTACTTC
>11|NA|TRBJ1-2|TRBD1|TRBV29-1
CSGAGTEGYTF
TGCAGCGGGGCCGGGACAGAGGGCTACACCTTC
>18|once|TRBJ1-1|TRBD1|TRBV10-3
CAISESGTGRRMNTEAFF
TGTGCCATCAGTGAGTCCGGGACAGGGAGAAGAATGAACACTGAAGCTTTCTTT
>15|NA|TRBJ1-1|NA|TRBV11-2
CASSFGGARGTKAFF
TGTGCCAGCAGCTTTGGAGGGGCGCGAGGCACTAAAGCTTTCTTT
>16|NA|TRBJ2-7|TRBD2|TRBV27
CASSLITSGRAYEQYF
TGTGCCAGCAGTTTAATTACTAGCGGGAGGGCCTACGAGCAGTACTTC
>11|NA|TRBJ2-7|NA|TRBV7-2
CASSFSYEQYF
TGTGCCAGCAGCTTCAGCTACGAGCAGTACTTC
>15|NA|TRBJ1-3|NA|TRBV9
CASSVATWSGNTIYF
TGTGCCAGCAGCGTAGCTACTTGGTCTGGAAACACCATATATTTT
>16|NA|TRBJ2-7|TRBD1|TRBV11-2
CASSPPGEGASYEQYF
TGTGCCAGCAGCCCCCCTGGCGAGGGGGCTTCGTACGAGCAGTACTTC
>16|NA|TRBJ1-2|NA|TRBV30
CAWSPAFTQGHYGYTF
TGTGCCTGGAGTCCCGCTTTTACCCAGGGGCACTATGGCTACACCTTC
>16|NA|TRBJ1-2|NA|TRBV10-1
CASSDRGGREVYGYTF
TGCGCCAGCAGTGATAGGGGTGGCAGGGAAGTCTATGGCTACACCTTC
>16|NA|TRBJ2-7|NA|TRBV10-3
CAISESLLQGPYEQYF
TGTGCCATCAGTGAGTCGCTTTTGCAGGGGCCCTACGAGCAGTACTTC
>13|NA|TRBJ2-7|NA|TRBV15
CATSVGNPTEQYF
TGTGCCACCAGCGTCGGTAATCCCACCGAGCAGTACTTC
>14|NA|TRBJ1-1|NA|TRBV9
CASSATGTASEAFF
TGTGCCAGCAGCGCTACCGGGACTGCCAGTGAAGCTTTCTTT
>15|NA|TRBJ2-1|NA|TRBV2
CASSEARWRANEQFF
TGTGCCAGCAGTGAAGCACGCTGGCGGGCGAATGAGCAGTTCTTC
>16|NA|TRBJ2-1|TRBD2|TRBV4-1
CASSQQGGTSYGEQFF
TGCGCCAGCAGCCAACAGGGGGGGACTAGCTACGGGGAGCAGTTCTTC
>15|NA|TRBJ1-4|TRBD1|TRBV14
CASSQDRDRNEKLFF
TGTGCCAGCAGCCAAGATCGGGACAGAAATGAAAAACTGTTTTTT